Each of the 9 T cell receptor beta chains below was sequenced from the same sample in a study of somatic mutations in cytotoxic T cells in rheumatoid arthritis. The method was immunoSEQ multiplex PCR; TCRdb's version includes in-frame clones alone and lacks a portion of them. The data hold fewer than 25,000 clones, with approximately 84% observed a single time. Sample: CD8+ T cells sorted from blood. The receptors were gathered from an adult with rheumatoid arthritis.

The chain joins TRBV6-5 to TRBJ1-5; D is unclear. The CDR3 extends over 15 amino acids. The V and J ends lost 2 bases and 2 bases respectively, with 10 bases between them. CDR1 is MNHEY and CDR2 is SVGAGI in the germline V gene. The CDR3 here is CASSYRRRRNQPQHF. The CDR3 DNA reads TGTGCCAGCAGTTACAGACGGAGGCGCAATCAGCCCCAGCATTTT.

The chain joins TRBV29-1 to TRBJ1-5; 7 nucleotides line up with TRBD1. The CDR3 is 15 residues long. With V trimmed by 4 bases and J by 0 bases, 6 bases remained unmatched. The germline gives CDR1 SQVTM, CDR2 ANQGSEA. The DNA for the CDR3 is TGCAGCGTTGTAATTGGGACAGTTAGCAATCAGCCCCAGCATTTT. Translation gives CSVVIGTVSNQPQHF.

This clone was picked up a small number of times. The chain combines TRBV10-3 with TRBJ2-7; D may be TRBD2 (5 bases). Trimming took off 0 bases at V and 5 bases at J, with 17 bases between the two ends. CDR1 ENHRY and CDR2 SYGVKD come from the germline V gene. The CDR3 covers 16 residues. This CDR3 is CAISESAAESNNEQYF. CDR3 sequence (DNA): TGTGCCATCAGTGAGTCAGCGGCGGAGTCAAATAACGAGCAGTACTTC.

CDR3 loop: CASSYSSEGSYTF. The CDR3 DNA sequence: TGTGCCAGCAGTTACTCGAGCGAGGGTAGCTACACCTTC. The genes are TRBV6-5 and TRBJ1-2, with D unresolved. CDR3 length: 13 amino acids. Per germline, CDR1 MNHEY and CDR2 SVGAGI. V dropped 0 bases and J dropped 9 bases, with 11 bases sitting between them.

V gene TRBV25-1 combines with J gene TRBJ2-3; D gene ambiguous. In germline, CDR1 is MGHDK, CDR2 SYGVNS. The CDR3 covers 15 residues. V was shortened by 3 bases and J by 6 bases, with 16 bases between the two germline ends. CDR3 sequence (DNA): TGTGCCAGCAGTGATGGAGACCGTTTGTCGGATACGCAGTATTTT. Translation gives CASSDGDRLSDTQYF.

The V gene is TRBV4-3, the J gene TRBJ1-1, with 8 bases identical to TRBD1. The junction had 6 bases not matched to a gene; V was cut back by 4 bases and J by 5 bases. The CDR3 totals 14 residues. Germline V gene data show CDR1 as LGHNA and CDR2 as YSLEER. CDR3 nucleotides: TGCGCCAGCAGCCTTAGGACAGGGAATACTGAAGCTTTCTTT. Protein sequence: CASSLRTGNTEAFF.

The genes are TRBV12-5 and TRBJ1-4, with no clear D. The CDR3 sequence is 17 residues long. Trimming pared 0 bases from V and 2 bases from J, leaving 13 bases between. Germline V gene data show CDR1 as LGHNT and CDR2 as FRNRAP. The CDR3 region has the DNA TGTGCTAGTGGTTTGGTACTCCGGGGTCCGACTAATGAAAAACTGTTTTTT. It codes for CASGLVLRGPTNEKLFF. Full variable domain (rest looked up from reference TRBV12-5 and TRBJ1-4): DARVTQTPRHKVTEMGQEVTMRCQPILGHNTVFWYRQTMMQGLELLAYFRNRAPLDDSGMPKDRFSAEMPDATLATLKIQPSEPRDSAVYFCASGLVLRGPTNEKLFFGSGTQLSVL.

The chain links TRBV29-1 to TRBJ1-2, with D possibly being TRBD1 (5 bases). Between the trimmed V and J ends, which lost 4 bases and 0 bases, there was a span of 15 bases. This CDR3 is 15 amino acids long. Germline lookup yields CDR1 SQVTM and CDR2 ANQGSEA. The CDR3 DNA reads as TGCAGCGTTGGCCCCCAAGGGACCACTAACTATGGCTACACCTTC. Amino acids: CSVGPQGTTNYGYTF. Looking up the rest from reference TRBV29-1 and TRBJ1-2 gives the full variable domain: SAVISQKPSRDICQRGTSLTIQCQVDSQVTMMFWYRQQPGQSLTLIATANQGSEATYESGFVIDKFPISRPNLTFSTLTVSNMSPEDSSIYLCSVGPQGTTNYGYTFGSGTRLTVV.

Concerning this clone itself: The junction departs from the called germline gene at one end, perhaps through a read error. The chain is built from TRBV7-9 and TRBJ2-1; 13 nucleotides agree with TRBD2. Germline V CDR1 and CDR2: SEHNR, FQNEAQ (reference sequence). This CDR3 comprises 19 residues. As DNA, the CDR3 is TGTGCCAGCAGCATAGCTGGGACTAGCGGGACCTCATTCTACAATGAGCAGTTCTTC. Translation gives CASSIAGTSGTSFYNEQFF. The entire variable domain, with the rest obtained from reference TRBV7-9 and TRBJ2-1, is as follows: DTGVSQNPRHKITKRGQNVTFRCDPISEHNRLYWYRQTLGQGPEFLTYFQNEAQLEKSRLLSDRFSAERPKGSFSTLEIQRTEQGDSAMYLCASSIAGTSGTSFYNEQFFGPGTRLTVL.